The 29 T cell receptor beta chains below come from one sample, sequenced in a study of OX40 agonist ivuxolimab in advanced cancers. Some clones are missing from TCRdb's copy, which holds only in-frame ones; the method was immunoSEQ multiplex PCR. The sample contains 35,000 to 50,000 clones, around 84% of which appear only once. Source: CD4+ or CD8+ T cells sorted from blood, taken in a trial of the OX40 agonist ivuxolimab. These receptors were obtained from an adult with an advanced solid tumor such as melanoma, head and neck, liver or kidney cancer.

In its sample, this clone was seen a few times. The chain is built from TRBV6-5 and TRBJ2-1; unclear D gene. Germline V gene sequence: CDR1 MNHEY, CDR2 SVGAGI. V shed 5 bases and J shed 7 bases, with 15 bases lying between them. CDR3 size: 14 residues. CDR3 in amino acids: CASSAPERRNEQFF. Written as DNA, the CDR3 is TGTGCCAGCAGTGCACCGGAAAGAAGGAATGAGCAGTTCTTC.

This sequence joins TRBV29-1 and TRBJ1-5; 10 bases align to TRBD1. V trimming: 4 bases; J trimming: 6 bases; junction bases outside the gene matches: 15. The CDR3 has 17 amino acids. CDR1 and CDR2 (germline): SQVTM, ANQGSEA. The CDR3 nucleotides read TGCAGCGTTGGAAAAAATTCCGGGACAGGGGTAGGTCAGCCCCAGCATTTT. It specifies CSVGKNSGTGVGQPQHF.

V gene TRBV27 combines with J gene TRBJ1-1; 8 nucleotides agree with TRBD1. The length of the CDR3 is 16 residues. Trimming took 6 bases from V and 4 from J; bases not matched to a gene: 13. Per germline, CDR1 MNHEY and CDR2 SMNVEV (reference sequence). The CDR3 spells CASSSLFDRGGTEAFF. The CDR3 DNA follows: TGTGCCAGCAGCTCGCTCTTCGACAGGGGTGGCACTGAAGCTTTCTTT.

This clone was seen only once. CDR3 DNA sequence: TGCGCCAGCAGTCAATCACTGGGGGGAAACATTCAGTACTTC. Protein: CASSQSLGGNIQYF. V gene TRBV23-1 combines with J gene TRBJ2-4; weak D call: TRBD2 (6 bases). TRBV23-1 is an open reading frame, and its role is uncertain. Trimming cost V 0 bases and J 6 bases, with 9 bases left between them. CDR3 length: 14 amino acids.

CDR3 region: CASSLVEGHGNEQFF. DNA of the CDR3: TGTGCCAGCAGCTTAGTAGAGGGGCACGGCAATGAGCAGTTCTTC. The J gene is TRBJ2-1, the V gene TRBV7-9; D is perhaps TRBD1 or TRBD2 (5 bases each). Germline CDR1 SEHNR, CDR2 FQNEAQ (reference sequence). This CDR3 contains 15 residues. With 1 base removed from V and 6 bases from J, the gap between germline ends came to 13 bases.

The genes are TRBV7-9 and TRBJ2-7; D not resolved. Germline CDR1 is SEHNR and CDR2 is FQNEAQ (reference sequence). The V end lost 2 bases, the J end lost 2 bases, and 13 bases lay between the germline ends. The CDR3 length is 15 residues. This chain's CDR3 is CASSLLGDFTYEQYV. Written as DNA, the CDR3 is TGTGCCAGCAGCTTATTAGGCGACTTCACCTACGAGCAGTACGTC.

Within the sample, this clone is medium-sized (0.01 to 0.1%). The chain couples TRBV29-1 to TRBJ2-7, with D possibly TRBD1 on 5 matching bases. The ends were cut back, 4 bases at V and 5 bases at J, with 12 bases in the middle. This CDR3 has 12 amino acids. Per germline, CDR1 SQVTM and CDR2 ANQGSEA. The CDR3 loop is CSVVLGQHEQYF. In DNA, the CDR3 is TGCAGCGTTGTGCTGGGGCAACACGAGCAGTACTTC.

J is TRBJ2-7 and V is TRBV4-1; 8 bases map to TRBD2. This CDR3 has 15 amino acids. J lost 3 bases, V lost 1 base, and 5 bases had no gene match. Germline assignment: CDR1 MGHRA and CDR2 YSYEKL. DNA for the CDR3: TGCGCCAGCAGCCAAGCAGCGGGGGAGTTCTACGAGCAGTACTTC. As protein: CASSQAAGEFYEQYF.

This chain uses TRBV21-1 with TRBJ2-7; the table calls TRBD2, which could not be checked here. TRBV21-1 represents a pseudogene. This CDR3 contains 19 residues. As DNA, the CDR3 is TGTGCCAGCAGCAAAGCGGATAGGGTTCTAGCGGGGGGCCACTACGAGCAGTACGTC. It translates to CASSKADRVLAGGHYEQYV.

This clone appeared once. This rearrangement joins TRBV19 to TRBJ2-3; 7 bases map to TRBD2. After removal of 3 bases from V and 0 bases from J, the junction contained 3 bases not matched to a gene. The CDR3 is made up of 15 amino acids. Germline V gene data show CDR1 as LNHDA and CDR2 as SQIVND (reference sequence). The CDR3 loop is CASSIWEGSTDTQYF. Here the CDR3 DNA reads TGTGCCAGTAGTATTTGGGAGGGTAGCACAGATACGCAGTATTTT.

The chain joins TRBV7-9 to TRBJ1-6, with D hard to call. The CDR3 totals 16 residues. V was pared by 1 base and J by 6 bases, with 13 bases between. Germline assignment: CDR1 SEHNR and CDR2 FQNEAQ (reference sequence). As DNA, the CDR3 is TGTGCCAGCAGCTTAGGGAGGTTCGGAGTTAATTCACCCCTCCACTTT. This translates into CASSLGRFGVNSPLHF.

The CDR3: CASSIVDFDQPQHF. The CDR3 DNA reads as TGTGCCAGTAGTATAGTTGACTTTGATCAGCCCCAGCATTTT. This sequence joins TRBV19 and TRBJ1-5; D not resolved. V was clipped by 1 base and J by 5 bases, with 9 bases between them. The CDR3 runs 14 residues. From germline, CDR1 is LNHDA and CDR2 SQIVND (reference sequence).

This clone was detected only once. The chain couples TRBV27 to TRBJ1-3; TRBD1 matches 9 bases. The CDR3 spans 14 residues. The V gene's germline CDR1 is MNHEY and CDR2 SMNVEV (reference sequence). The J segment lost 4 bases and the V segment lost 8 bases, leaving 6 bases of the junction unmatched. The CDR3 sequence: CASSPGQGGNTIYF. Here the CDR3 DNA reads TGTGCCAGCTCCCCGGGACAGGGAGGAAACACCATATATTTT.

This rearrangement joins TRBV28 to TRBJ2-7, with TRBD2 identical over 7 bases. V lost 2 bases, J lost 6 bases, and 7 bases stayed unmatched. Germline CDR1 MDHEN, CDR2 SYDVKM. CDR3 size: 14 residues. The chain's CDR3 is CASSLRGVGPEQYF. The DNA for the CDR3 is TGTGCCAGCAGTTTACGGGGGGTAGGGCCCGAGCAGTACTTC. The entire variable domain, with the rest obtained from reference TRBV28 and TRBJ2-7, is as follows: DVKVTQSSRYLVKRTGEKVFLECVQDMDHENMFWYRQDPGLGLRLIYFSYDVKMKEKGDIPEGYSVSREKKERFSLILESASTNQTSMYLCASSLRGVGPEQYFGPGTRLTVT.

This rearrangement joins TRBV13 to TRBJ1-1, with TRBD1 identical over 9 bases. CDR1 PRHDT and CDR2 FYEKMQ come from the germline V gene (reference sequence). The J segment lost 3 bases and the V segment lost 0 bases, leaving 8 bases of the junction unmatched. The CDR3 is 17 residues long. CDR3: CASSLGGTGFVDTEAFF. CDR3 coding DNA: TGTGCCAGCAGCTTAGGAGGGACAGGGTTCGTCGACACTGAAGCTTTCTTT.

As regards this clone: A read error may account for a junction end that differs from germline. The chain recombines TRBV9 with TRBJ2-2; D remains ambiguous. This CDR3 contains 16 residues. In germline, CDR1 is SGDLS, CDR2 YYNGEE. CDR3 coding DNA: TGTGCCAGCAGCGCCATGATCCCGTCGAAGACCGGGGAGCTGTTTTTT. Translated: CASSAMIPSKTGELFF.

The chain uses TRBV19 and TRBJ1-6; perhaps TRBD1 as D (5 bases). Trimming cost V 2 bases and J 8 bases, with 13 bases left between them. The CDR3 has 15 residues. CDR1 is LNHDA, CDR2 SQIVND, per germline (reference sequence). The CDR3 loop reads CASSILRDGYSPLHF. The CDR3 nucleotides are TGTGCCAGTAGTATATTGCGGGACGGTTATTCACCCCTCCACTTT.

The chain couples TRBV28 to TRBJ2-1, with D unresolved. Germline values: CDR1 MDHEN, CDR2 SYDVKM. This CDR3 has 14 residues. With 2 bases removed from V and 2 bases from J, the gap between germline ends came to 7 bases. CDR3 sequence reads: CASSLGPPYNEQFF. DNA for the CDR3: TGTGCCAGCAGTTTAGGCCCACCCTACAATGAGCAGTTCTTC.

This clone was seen only once. This chain's CDR3 is CASSLSLNYGYTF. The CDR3 coding sequence is TGTGCCAGTAGTTTGAGTCTTAACTATGGCTACACCTTC. The genes are TRBV19 and TRBJ1-2; D call uncertain. The CDR3 loop spans 13 amino acids. V was trimmed by 5 bases and J by 1 base, leaving 8 bases between them. CDR1 LNHDA and CDR2 SQIVND come from the germline V gene (reference sequence).

This chain joins TRBV1 and TRBJ2-1; TRBD2 reflects the table's D call only, with no check against the DNA. TRBV1 is designated a pseudogene. This CDR3 contains 16 residues. CDR3 sequence reads: CTSSRTSRGGKNEQFF. In DNA, the CDR3 is TGCACCAGCAGCCGTACGTCCCGGGGGGGCAAAAATGAGCAGTTCTTC.

This clone was seen once. J is TRBJ2-1 and V is TRBV6-1, with 11 positions matching TRBD1. The V segment lost 6 bases and the J segment 7 bases; nucleotides outside the gene matches: 5. CDR3 length: 14 amino acids. Germline values: CDR1 MNHNS, CDR2 SASEGT. The CDR3 nucleotides read TGTGCCAGCAGCCCGGGACAGGGGGGGAATGAGCAGTTCTTC. Its protein product is CASSPGQGGNEQFF.

The V call is TRBV28, the J call TRBJ2-5; D remains unclear. The germline gives CDR1 MDHEN, CDR2 SYDVKM. The CDR3 loop spans 11 amino acids. V dropped 4 bases and J dropped 4 bases, with 4 bases sitting between them. The CDR3 protein is CASSWGETQYF. The CDR3 bases are TGTGCCAGCAGTTGGGGAGAGACCCAGTACTTC. Supplemented by reference TRBV28 and TRBJ2-5, the full variable domain reads DVKVTQSSRYLVKRTGEKVFLECVQDMDHENMFWYRQDPGLGLRLIYFSYDVKMKEKGDIPEGYSVSREKKERFSLILESASTNQTSMYLCASSWGETQYFGPGTRLLVL.

This clone was picked up one time. The chain links TRBV5-4 to TRBJ1-1; D unresolved. The CDR3 has 12 residues. Looked up from germline, CDR1 is SGHNT and CDR2 is YYREEE (reference sequence). V was clipped by 9 bases and J by 0 bases, with 9 bases between them. CDR3: CATTGMNTEAFF. CDR3 DNA sequence: TGTGCCACCACGGGGATGAACACTGAAGCTTTCTTT.

The rearrangement links TRBV7-8 to TRBJ2-5; D possibly matches TRBD1 or TRBD2 (6 bases each). The germline CDR1 and CDR2 sequences are SGHVS and FQNEAQ. V was clipped by 4 bases and J by 5 bases, with 14 bases between them. The CDR3 loop spans 14 amino acids. The CDR3 DNA reads as TGTGCCAGCAGCTCAAGGGGGGCTGGCGAGACCCAGTACTTC. This sequence encodes CASSSRGAGETQYF.

This clone came up once. The gene calls are TRBV4-1 and TRBJ1-1, with 8 bases that match TRBD1. After removal of 4 bases from V and 5 bases from J, the junction contained 6 bases not matched to a gene. The germline gives CDR1 MGHRA, CDR2 YSYEKL. CDR3 length: 14 residues. CDR3 residues: CASSRQGAGTEAFF. The CDR3 DNA reads TGCGCCAGCAGCCGGCAGGGGGCAGGAACTGAAGCTTTCTTT.

The V call is TRBV19, the J call TRBJ2-2; no firm D call. The CDR3 is made up of 13 amino acids. Germline CDR1 reads LNHDA; CDR2 reads SQIVND (reference sequence). V was shortened by 5 bases and J by 7 bases, with 11 bases between the two germline ends. The CDR3 loop is CASSLGVHGELFF. DNA of the CDR3: TGTGCCAGTAGTCTTGGGGTTCACGGGGAGCTGTTTTTT.

This clone has just one count. The rearrangement joins TRBV15 to TRBJ2-3; tentatively, D is TRBD2 (6 bases). Trimming took 5 bases from V and 2 from J, leaving 11 bases between them. This CDR3 region has 14 residues. Germline V lookup: CDR1 LNHNV, CDR2 YYDKDF (reference sequence). The CDR3 DNA reads TGTGCCACCAGCGGAGGGGACCCCACAGATACGCAGTATTTT. This encodes CATSGGDPTDTQYF.

This clone was seen a few times. The rearrangement joins TRBV5-1 to TRBJ2-1, with TRBD1 identical over 8 bases. The CDR3 spans 13 residues. V gave up 4 bases and J gave up 6 bases; unmatched junction bases: 3. The germline CDR1 and CDR2 sequences are SGHRS and YFSETQ. CDR3 DNA sequence: TGCGCCAGCAGCCTAACAGGGGGCAATGAGCAGTTCTTC. Amino acid sequence: CASSLTGGNEQFF.

The genes are TRBV19 and TRBJ2-1; perhaps TRBD2 as D (6 bases). CDR1 is LNHDA, CDR2 SQIVND, per germline (reference sequence). Trimming left V 8 bases short and J 0 bases short, with 14 bases between. The CDR3 has 15 residues. CDR3 coding DNA: TGTGCCAGTGGAACTGACGGGAGCTCCTACAATGAGCAGTTCTTC. Translation gives CASGTDGSSYNEQFF.